This T cell receptor (beta chain) was retrieved from a study of OX40 agonist ivuxolimab in advanced cancers. Turning to the study itself: Head and neck, renal cell, melanoma or hepatocellular carcinoma were the cancers that dose-escalation patients had.

Assay: immunoSEQ multiplex PCR; the TCRdb copy retains only in-frame clones and omits some. The sample holds tens of thousands of clones, more than 80% seen once. CDR1 and CDR2 from the germline V gene are SGHAT and FQNNGV. Trimming took 0 bases from V and 7 from J, leaving 1 base between them. The CDR3 extends over 12 amino acids. The receptor's source is an adult with an advanced solid tumor such as melanoma, head and neck, liver or kidney cancer. The J gene is TRBJ1-6, the V gene TRBV11-2; unclear D gene. The material was CD4+ or CD8+ T cells sorted from blood, obtained in a trial of the OX40 agonist ivuxolimab. CDR3 sequence reads: CASSLDNSPLHF. The CDR3 DNA sequence: TGTGCCAGCAGCTTAGACAATTCACCCCTCCACTTT.